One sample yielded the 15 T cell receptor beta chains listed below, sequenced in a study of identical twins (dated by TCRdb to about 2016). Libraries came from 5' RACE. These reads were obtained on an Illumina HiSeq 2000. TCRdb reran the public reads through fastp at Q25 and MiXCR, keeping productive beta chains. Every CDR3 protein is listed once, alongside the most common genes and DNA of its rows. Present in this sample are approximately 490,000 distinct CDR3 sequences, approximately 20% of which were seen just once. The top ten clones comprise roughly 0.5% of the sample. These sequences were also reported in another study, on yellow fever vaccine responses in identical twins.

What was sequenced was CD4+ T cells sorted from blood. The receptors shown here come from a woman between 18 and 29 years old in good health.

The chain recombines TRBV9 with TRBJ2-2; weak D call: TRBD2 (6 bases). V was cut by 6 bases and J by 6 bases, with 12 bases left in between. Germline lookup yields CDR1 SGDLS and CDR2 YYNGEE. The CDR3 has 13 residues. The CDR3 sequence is CASTLGGAGELFF. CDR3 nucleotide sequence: TGTGCCAGCACCCTCGGGGGAGCCGGGGAGCTGTTTTTT.

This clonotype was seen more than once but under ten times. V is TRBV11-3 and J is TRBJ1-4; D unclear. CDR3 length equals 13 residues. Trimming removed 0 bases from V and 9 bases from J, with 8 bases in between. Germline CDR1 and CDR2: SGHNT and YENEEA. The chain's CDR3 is CASSLDSDKKLFF. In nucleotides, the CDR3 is TGTGCCAGCAGCTTAGACAGTGACAAAAAACTGTTTTTT.

The CDR3 nucleotides are TGTGCCAGCAGCCCAAGTTGGGGGACTGGAGAAGATACGCAGTATTTT. Encoded protein: CASSPSWGTGEDTQYF. The V call is TRBV14, the J call TRBJ2-3; the D gene is possibly TRBD2 (6 bases). V was pared by 4 bases and J by 5 bases, with 19 bases between. This CDR3 is 16 amino acids long. Germline V CDR1 and CDR2: SGHDN, FVKESK.

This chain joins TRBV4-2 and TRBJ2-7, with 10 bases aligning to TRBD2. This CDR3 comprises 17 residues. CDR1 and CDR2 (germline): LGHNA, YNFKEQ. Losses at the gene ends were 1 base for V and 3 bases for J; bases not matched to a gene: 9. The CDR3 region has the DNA TGTGCCAGCAGCCAAGCCAAATCTAGCGGGGGAAGCTACGAGCAGTACTTC. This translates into CASSQAKSSGGSYEQYF.

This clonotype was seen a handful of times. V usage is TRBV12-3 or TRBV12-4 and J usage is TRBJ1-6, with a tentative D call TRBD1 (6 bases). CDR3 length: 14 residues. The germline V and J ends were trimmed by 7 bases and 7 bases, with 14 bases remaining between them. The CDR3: CASTGGGANSPLHF. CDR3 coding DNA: TGTGCCAGCACCGGGGGGGGGGCAAATTCACCCCTCCACTTT.

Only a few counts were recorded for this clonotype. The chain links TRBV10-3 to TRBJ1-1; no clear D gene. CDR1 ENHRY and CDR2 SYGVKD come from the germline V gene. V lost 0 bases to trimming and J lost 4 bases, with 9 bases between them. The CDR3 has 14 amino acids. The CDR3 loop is CAISESRLGTEAFF. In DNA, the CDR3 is TGTGCCATCAGTGAGTCGAGGTTGGGCACTGAAGCTTTCTTT.

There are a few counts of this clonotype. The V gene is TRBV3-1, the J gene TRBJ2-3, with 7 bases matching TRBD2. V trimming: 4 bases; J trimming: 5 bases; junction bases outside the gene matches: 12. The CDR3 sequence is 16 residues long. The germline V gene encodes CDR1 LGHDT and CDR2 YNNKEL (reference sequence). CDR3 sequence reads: CASSLQRLARGDTQYF. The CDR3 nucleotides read TGTGCCAGCAGCCTACAAAGACTAGCACGGGGAGATACGCAGTATTTT.

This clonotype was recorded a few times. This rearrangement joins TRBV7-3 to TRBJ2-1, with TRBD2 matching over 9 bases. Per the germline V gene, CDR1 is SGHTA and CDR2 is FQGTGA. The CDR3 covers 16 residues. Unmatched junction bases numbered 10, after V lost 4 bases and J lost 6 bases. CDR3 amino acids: CASSYSGLANGNEQFF. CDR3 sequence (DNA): TGTGCCAGCAGCTATAGCGGACTAGCGAACGGCAATGAGCAGTTCTTC. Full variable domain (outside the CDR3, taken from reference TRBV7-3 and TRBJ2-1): GAGVSQTPSNKVTEKGKYVELRCDPISGHTALYWYRQSLGQGPEFLIYFQGTGAADDSGLPNDRFFAVRPEGSVSTLKIQRTERGDSAVYLCASSYSGLANGNEQFFGPGTRLTVL.

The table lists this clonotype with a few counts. CDR3 sequence (DNA): TGTGCCAGCGGTGACAGGGGTAGCGAGCAGTACGTC. It specifies CASGDRGSEQYV. V and J are TRBV21-1 and TRBJ2-7; TRBD1 was called by the table and not checked on the DNA. TRBV21-1 is an annotated pseudogene. The CDR3 is 12 amino acids.

The chain's CDR3 is CASVSRANEKLFF. CDR3 coding DNA: TGTGCCAGCGTGAGCCGCGCTAATGAAAAACTGTTTTTT. The chain combines TRBV7-9 with TRBJ1-4, with no clear D. CDR3 length: 13 residues. Germline CDR1 and CDR2: SEHNR and FQNEAQ (reference sequence). V was cut by 8 bases and J by 3 bases, with 10 bases left in between. Full variable domain (remainder filled in from reference TRBV7-9 and TRBJ1-4): DTGVSQNPRHKITKRGQNVTFRCDPISEHNRLYWYRQTLGQGPEFLTYFQNEAQLEKSRLLSDRFSAERPKGSFSTLEIQRTEQGDSAMYLCASVSRANEKLFFGSGTQLSVL.

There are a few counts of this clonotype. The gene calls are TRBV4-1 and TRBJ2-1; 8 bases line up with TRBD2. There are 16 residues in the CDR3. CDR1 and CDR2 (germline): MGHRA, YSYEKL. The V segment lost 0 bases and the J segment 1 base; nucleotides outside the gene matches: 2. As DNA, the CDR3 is TGCGCCAGCAGCCAAGATGGGACTAGTTCCTACAATGAGCAGTTCTTC. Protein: CASSQDGTSSYNEQFF.

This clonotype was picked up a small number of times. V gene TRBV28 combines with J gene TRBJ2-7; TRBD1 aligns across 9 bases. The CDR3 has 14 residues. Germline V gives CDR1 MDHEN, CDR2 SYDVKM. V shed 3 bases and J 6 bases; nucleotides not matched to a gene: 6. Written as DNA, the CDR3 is TGTGCCAGCAGTTTCCGGGACAGGGTGTCCGAGCAGTACGTC. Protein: CASSFRDRVSEQYV.

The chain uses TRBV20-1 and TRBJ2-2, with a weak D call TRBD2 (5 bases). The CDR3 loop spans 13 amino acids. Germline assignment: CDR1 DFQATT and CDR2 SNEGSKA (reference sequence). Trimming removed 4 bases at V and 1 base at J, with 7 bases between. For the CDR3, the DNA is TGCAGTGCTACACGGGGGAACACCGGGGAGCTGTTTTTT. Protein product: CSATRGNTGELFF.

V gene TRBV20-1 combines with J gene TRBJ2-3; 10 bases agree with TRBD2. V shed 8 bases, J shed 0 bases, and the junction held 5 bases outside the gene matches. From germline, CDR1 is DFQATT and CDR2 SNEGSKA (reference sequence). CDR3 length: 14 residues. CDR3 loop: CSPKREGSTDTQYF. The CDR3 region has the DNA TGCAGTCCAAAGCGGGAGGGGAGCACAGATACGCAGTATTTT.

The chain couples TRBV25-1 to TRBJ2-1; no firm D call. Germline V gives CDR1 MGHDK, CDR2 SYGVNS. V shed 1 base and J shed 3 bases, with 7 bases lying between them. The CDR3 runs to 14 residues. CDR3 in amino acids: CASSESRNYNEQFF. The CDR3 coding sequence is TGTGCCAGCAGTGAATCCAGGAACTACAATGAGCAGTTCTTC.